This is a list of T cell receptor beta chains from one sample in a study of blood T cell repertoires in COVID-19. The protocol was immunoSEQ multiplex PCR, while the TCRdb copy is restricted to in-frame clones and leaves out a portion. The sample carries some 80,000 clones, 75% to 90% recorded once. The sample was peripheral blood. The receptor source for this set is a human donor in a cohort sampled during active COVID-19. CDR3s include the opening cysteine and the closing phenylalanine or tryptophan. The D gene is left open where the match is weak. The listing skips clone size in some rows; elsewhere it reads once, few, many or a size class.

clone_size	d_call	v_call	j_call	cdr3_nt	cdr3_aa
NA	NA	TRBV19	TRBJ2-1	TGTGCCAGTAGTATAGATTGGGGAGCGGGCTCCTACAATGAGCAGTTCTTC	CASSIDWGAGSYNEQFF
once	NA	TRBV29-1	TRBJ2-7	TGCAGCGTGCGTTCCGGAGCCCACTACGAGCAGTACTTC	CSVRSGAHYEQYF
once	NA	TRBV5-6	TRBJ2-1	TGTGCCAGCAGCTCCCGGGACTGGGACTACAATGAGCAGTTCTTC	CASSSRDWDYNEQFF
NA	TRBD2	TRBV12-5	TRBJ2-3	TGTGCTAGTGGTTTGTCGCGGGAGCGAACAGATACGCAGTATTTT	CASGLSRERTDTQYF
NA	TRBD1	TRBV27	TRBJ1-6	TGTGCCAGCAGTTTAGGAGCAGGGGGCGGCTCACCCCTCCACTTT	CASSLGAGGGSPLHF
NA	NA	TRBV11-2	TRBJ1-2	TGTGCCAGCAGCCTAGAGGGTAGAGGGAACTATGGCTACACCTTC	CASSLEGRGNYGYTF
NA	NA	TRBV6-5	TRBJ1-5	TGTGCCAGCAGTTACGACAGAATATATCAGCCCCAGCATTTT	CASSYDRIYQPQHF
once	TRBD2	TRBV7-6	TRBJ2-5	TGTGCCAGCAGCCTTGGGACTAGCGGGGTTCGGCGTTCAGAGACCCAGTACTTC	CASSLGTSGVRRSETQYF
NA	NA	TRBV27	TRBJ2-5	TGTGCCAGCAGTTCCTCGAGAAGGGGCCCGGTCCAAGAGACCCAGTACTTC	CASSSSRRGPVQETQYF
NA	NA	TRBV7-9	TRBJ1-2	TGTGCCAGCAGTTCCCAGGGGACGCGAGGCTACACCTTC	CASSSQGTRGYTF
NA	NA	TRBV7-3	TRBJ2-1	TGTGCCAGCAGCCCGGCCGGGGGTGCCTACAATGAGCAGTTCTTC	CASSPAGGAYNEQFF
NA	TRBD1	TRBV27	TRBJ1-1	TGTGCCAGCAGCCTTACAGGGGGCGCGGCTTTCTTT	CASSLTGGAAFF
NA	TRBD1	TRBV5-1	TRBJ2-5	TGCGCCAGCAGAGTCGGGACAGGGATGTCCGAGACCCAGTACTTC	CASRVGTGMSETQYF
once	NA	TRBV15	TRBJ2-3	TGTGCCACCAGCGTAGGGGCAAGGGCAGATACGCAGTATTTT	CATSVGARADTQYF
NA	NA	TRBV27	TRBJ2-2	TGTGCCAGCAGTTTATCCGCGGAATACCACCGGGAGCTGTTTTTT	CASSLSAEYHRELFF
NA	TRBD2	TRBV5-1	TRBJ2-7	TGCGCCAGCAGCTTGTTACAGACGGGAGGCGAGCAGTACTTC	CASSLLQTGGEQYF
NA	NA	TRBV29-1	TRBJ2-3	TGCAGCGTTGTGGGCGGGGGCACAGATACGCAGTATTTT	CSVVGGGTDTQYF
NA	TRBD1	TRBV18	TRBJ1-1	TGTGCCAGCTCGGGACAGGGGAACACTGAAGCTTTCTTT	CASSGQGNTEAFF
NA	NA	TRBV5-1	TRBJ2-7	TGCGCCAGCAGCTTGGCCAGGGGATACCTTTACGAGCAGTACTTC	CASSLARGYLYEQYF
NA	TRBD2	TRBV15	TRBJ2-1	TGTGCCACCAGCAGAGATTTAGCGGGAGCCTACAATGAGCAGTTCTTC	CATSRDLAGAYNEQFF
NA	TRBD2	TRBV28	TRBJ2-1	TGTGCCAGCAGTCCACACCAGCGGGAGGGCCTAGGGAATGAGCAGTTCTTC	CASSPHQREGLGNEQFF
NA	TRBD1	TRBV14	TRBJ1-2	TGTGCCAGCAGCCACACAGGGGAAGGAGGGTATGGCTACACCTTC	CASSHTGEGGYGYTF
NA	NA	TRBV2	TRBJ1-2	TGTGCCAGCTCAGCGACTAACTATGGCTACACCTTC	CASSATNYGYTF